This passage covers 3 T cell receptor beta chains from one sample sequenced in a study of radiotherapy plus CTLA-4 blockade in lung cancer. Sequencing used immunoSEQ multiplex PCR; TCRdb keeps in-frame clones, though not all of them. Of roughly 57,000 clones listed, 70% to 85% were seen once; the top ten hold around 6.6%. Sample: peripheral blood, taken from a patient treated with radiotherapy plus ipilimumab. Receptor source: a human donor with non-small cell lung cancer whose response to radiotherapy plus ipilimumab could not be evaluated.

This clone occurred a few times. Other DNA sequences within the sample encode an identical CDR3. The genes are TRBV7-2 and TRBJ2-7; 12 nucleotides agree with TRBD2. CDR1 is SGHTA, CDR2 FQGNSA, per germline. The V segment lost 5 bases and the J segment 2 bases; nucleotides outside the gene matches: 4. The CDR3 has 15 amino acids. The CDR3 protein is CASSVGLAGTYEQYF. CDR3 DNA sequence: TGTGCCAGCAGCGTCGGACTAGCGGGGACCTACGAGCAGTACTTC.

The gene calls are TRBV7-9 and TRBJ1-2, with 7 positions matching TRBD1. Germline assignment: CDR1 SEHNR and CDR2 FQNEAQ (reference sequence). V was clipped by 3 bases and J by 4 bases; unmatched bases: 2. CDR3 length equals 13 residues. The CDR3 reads CASSLGQTYGYTF. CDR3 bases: TGTGCCAGCAGCTTGGGACAGACCTATGGCTACACCTTC.

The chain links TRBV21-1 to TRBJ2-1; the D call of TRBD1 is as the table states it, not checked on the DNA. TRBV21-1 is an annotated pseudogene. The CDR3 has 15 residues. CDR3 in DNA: TGTGCCAGCAGTAGAGGGGGTAGCTCCTACAATGAGCAGTTCTTC. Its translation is CASSRGGSSYNEQFF.